This entry concerns a single T cell receptor (beta chain). What it binds is not known. This entry comes from a study of cytomegalovirus exposure and HLA in healthy donors. Study as a whole: A prior study identified just under 120 million unique TCR beta sequences from roughly 180 million T cells. Genotyping of some 400 donors showed that 80% to 85% belonged to the Caucasian-associated ancestry cluster.

Each donor was healthy, and each was a bone marrow donor. The CDR3 has 16 residues. Trimming took off 6 bases at V and 2 bases at J, with 17 bases between the two ends. CDR1 SGHRS and CDR2 YFSETQ come from the germline V gene. Study findings and constraints: Earlier analysis yielded a pattern in which most TCR beta V segments were productive about 87% or about 30% of the time.

In the PCR, 60 Vbeta and 13 Jbeta primers were used. The repertoire was sequenced with immunoSEQ multiplex PCR; TCRdb's copy has only in-frame clones and lacks some. The data show tens of thousands of clones, approximately 75% seen once. This TCR was sampled from a woman in her thirties or forties in good health and CMV-seropositive. What was sequenced was PBMCs. The chain carries TRBV5-1 and TRBJ2-2; D gene ambiguous. CDR3 DNA: TGCGCCAGCACCCACCTGACAAAACCTAACACCGGGGAGCTGTTTTTT. Protein: CASTHLTKPNTGELFF.